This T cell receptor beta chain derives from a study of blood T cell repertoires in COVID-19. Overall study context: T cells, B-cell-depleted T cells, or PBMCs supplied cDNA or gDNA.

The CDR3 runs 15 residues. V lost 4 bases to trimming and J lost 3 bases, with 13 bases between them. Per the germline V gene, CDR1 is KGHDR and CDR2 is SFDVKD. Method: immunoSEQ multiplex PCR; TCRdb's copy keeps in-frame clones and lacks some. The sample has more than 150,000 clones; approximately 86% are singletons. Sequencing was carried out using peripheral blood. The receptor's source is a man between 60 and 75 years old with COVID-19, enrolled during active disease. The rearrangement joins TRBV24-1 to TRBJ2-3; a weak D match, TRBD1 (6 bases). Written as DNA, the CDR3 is TGTGCCACCAGTGACCGGACAGCTCGGACAGATACGCAGTATTTT. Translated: CATSDRTARTDTQYF.